This T cell receptor beta chain was documented in a study of blood T cells in healthy people across ages. Primers used in a second PCR of roughly 6 to 11 cycles were a sample-barcoded 5' primer and a J-beta primer mix. TCRdb recomputed calls from the 5' RACE reads with MiXCR, one row per CDR3 protein. The table records around 800,000 distinct CDR3 sequences, 46% of them present only once. V lost 1 base to trimming and J lost 3 bases, with 8 bases between them. Germline assignment: CDR1 SGHRS and CDR2 YFSETQ. This CDR3 contains 13 residues. Caucasian, healthy and from Russia, the donors were aged between about 6 and 90. In each sample, at least 7 million PBMCs were isolated. As to this clonotype: Its antigen remains unidentified.

Study results and caveats: Fewer expanded clones and more diversity marked long-lived versus aged donors. Total diversity from one million sequenced T cells was likely underestimated.

This chain uses TRBV5-1 with TRBJ2-7, with D uncertain. The TCR originated in an elderly man in good health. Sequenced sample: blood. The CDR3 protein is CASSLYPLYEQYF. CDR3 nucleotide sequence: TGCGCCAGCAGCTTGTATCCGCTCTACGAGCAGTACTTC.